This paragraph reports one T cell receptor (beta chain). Its antigen is currently not known. One base away there is no much larger clone; base qualities are not given. Receptors were amplified or captured by the immunoSEQ multiplex PCR assay. A mixture of 60 forward primers for TCR Vbeta segments and 13 reverse primers for TCR Jbeta segments was used in the multiplex PCR. Amplification of the CDR3 region of rearranged TCR beta genes was performed with a multiplex PCR assay on genomic DNA. On the Illumina HiSeq System, the amplified TCR beta libraries were sequenced as 87-base-pair reads. In the original analysis: A later analysis counted approximately 84 million unique TCR beta chains across the 670 or so repertoires, and some 11 million of these chains were shared by at least two donors. To remove PCR and sequencing errors, raw reads were error-corrected and collapsed into unique sequences using a nearest-neighbor algorithm that merged closely related sequences. Alignment of CDR3 sequences to IMGT reference sequences was used to assign V, D and J gene segments. For a sequence to be retained, a match of at least six nucleotides was required to both a V gene segment and a J gene segment. Rearrangements were called productive when the CDR3 lacked stop codons and stayed in frame with V and J; all others were non-productive. CDR3 was defined by IMGT convention, running from the second conserved V-encoded cysteine to the conserved J-encoded phenylalanine. In an earlier analysis of around 600 of the donors, sequences lacking an unambiguous match to a single V gene segment were excluded. In an earlier analysis of 587 of the donors, a V segment was called functional when productive rearrangements were above 56.7%, and segregating when the standard deviation between donors exceeded 5%. A statistical classification framework was developed to diagnose cytomegalovirus status using the catalog of TCR beta chain sequences. In a later analysis, TCR nucleotide sequences were compared against IMGT/GENE-DB human TR gene sequences so that V and J genes could be assigned. A later analysis assigned CDR3 sequences and most-parsimonious VDJ recombination scenarios with the TCRdist pipeline. A later analysis defined each TCR beta chain by its CDR3 amino acid sequence plus V-gene family, and excluded reads lacking a unique V-gene family. As a way to deal with suspected cross-contamination and a sequencing artifact, a later analysis dropped hundreds of nucleotide sequences that were highly shared and had low generation probability. A later analysis calculated a clonal expansion index for each public chain from normalized within-repertoire ranks of inferred template counts. Generation probabilities in a later analysis came from a VDJ recombination model fitted to out-of-frame rearrangements, and those results were checked against IGoR. In a later analysis, hypergeometric tests were used to score TCR-TCR, TCR-HLA and TCR-CMV co-occurrence, with a repertoire-size bias correction applied to TCR pairs. A later analysis estimated false discovery rates by permuting HLA or CMV assignments 20 times. In a later analysis, co-occurring TCRs were grouped using DBSCAN, with TCRdist sequence similarity added in when clustering inside HLA-allele-positive subsets. For co-occurrence clustering, repertoires with fewer than 30,000 or more than 120,000 public chains were excluded, along with roughly 5 repertoires with anomalous nucleotide sharing. The immuneACCESS repertoire file appears here via TCRdb, limited to in-frame rearrangements. These files lack a portion of the clones; in checked studies, under half of the deficit traces to unresolved V genes, and the cause of the others is not known. Clonal size and the V and J genes are those of that table, whereas D and trimming came from the DNA. The sample table contains about 190,000 clones; only one count was recorded for 80% to 90% of them. The top ten constitute more than 1.5% of the sample.

The cohort consisted of 600 to 700 healthy bone marrow donors. At the time of sampling, every cohort member was nominally healthy, though immune exposures that went unrecorded were likely present. The donor was CMV seropositive and belonged to the group of over 250 seropositive cohort members. A peripheral blood sample was collected from each donor, and TCR beta sequencing was performed on peripheral blood mononuclear cells. The Qiagen DNeasy Blood Extraction Kit was used to extract genomic DNA from the blood cell samples. The data derive from a study of cytomegalovirus exposure and HLA in healthy donors (TCRdb year 2017). Background on the whole study: An earlier analysis of 550 to 700 of the donors reported 250 to 350 Gb of sequence data and 100 million to 140 million unique TCR beta sequences from around 200 million T cells. An earlier analysis of some 600 of the donors applied high-throughput TCR beta sequencing to assess whether each TCR beta V gene segment acted as functional or pseudogenic. Roughly 300 gigabases of sequencing data and roughly 90 million unique TCR sequences were included in an early release covering roughly 600 HLA-typed donors. Using immunosequencing, the study profiled T cell repertoires from 500 to 800 subjects and related those repertoires to cytomegalovirus serostatus. Among approximately 370 genotyped donors of the cohort, an average of approximately 240,000 unique TCR beta nucleotide sequences was sequenced per donor, of which about 18% were non-productive. Genome-wide SNP genotypes for about 60% of the 666 donors were used in a later genetic analysis, which treated that subset as a discovery cohort. Because of strong linkage in the cohort, four or five DR-DQ haplotypes were treated as single units for association and clustering. Every discovery cohort repertoire had been produced on one sequencing platform. Donor age, sex, ethnicity and CMV serostatus were compiled together with the repertoire data. Besides the first cohort of around 700 subjects, a separate validation cohort made up of 120 different subjects was used. The study was designed to test whether signatures of past pathogen exposure could be identified by cataloging public T cell receptors. Rather than using new phenotypic data, the later analysis identified candidate immune exposures from TCR beta sequences and from how often those sequences occurred across donors. The number of donors typed differed by locus, with about 629-640 for A, B, C, DRB1 and DQB1, around 520 for DQA1, 600 to 610 for DPA1, and around 450 for DPB1. A later analysis re-examined previously published TCR beta repertoires from around 670 donors and added high-resolution HLA genotyping to investigate patterns of TCR occurrence. Of the roughly 400 genotyped donors, 75% to 85% were placed in the genetic ancestry cluster associated with self-reported Caucasian donors. The study combined high-throughput TCR immunosequencing, statistical association of individual TCRs with disease status, and machine learning to predict cytomegalovirus infection status. Class I and class II HLA loci were covered by the typing at four-digit resolution.

Unmatched junction bases come to 7, with V trimmed by 6 bases and J by 2 bases. The cysteine opens and the phenylalanine closes a CDR3 of 15 amino acids. Only CDR3 DNA remains: 45 bases, in frame from the first base. CDR1 ENHRY and CDR2 SYGVKD were looked up in the germline V gene. Overall study results and their limits: A few of the identified cytomegalovirus-associated TCR beta chains were confirmed in vitro to be specific for cytomegalovirus antigens. Some IMGT-functional V segments, including TRBV6-2 and TRBV6-3, could not be distinguished by the 87-base-pair reads and were therefore excluded. Specific HLA alleles were associated with about 17,000 TCR beta sequences at a false discovery rate of 0.05 in a later analysis. In a later genetic analysis, fewer N-insertions in productive TCRs were reported among donors in an Asian-associated ancestry cluster than the approximately 710-donor mean. Cytomegalovirus status was reported to be diagnosed by the classifier with high specificity and sensitivity in both the original and validation cohorts. Most TCR sequences were observed very rarely across donors, whereas some public TCRs were present in many individuals. A total of roughly 160 TCR beta chains were listed by the study as associated with cytomegalovirus. Assigning TCR associations to individual alleles was difficult when HLA alleles, especially DR and DQ, strongly co-occurred. In a later analysis, HLA-associated TCR beta chains showed more clonal expansion and lower generation probabilities than non-associated chains that were equally common. The presence/absence analyses assumed that sequencing depth was roughly uniform across donors, and that assumption may not be true. A cluster of highly shared sequence variants was judged likely to be a technical artifact of the sequencing pipeline. Because some donors lacked HLA typing at each locus, the association tests relied only on the typed subset. Correlated functional status among segregating V segments might reflect linkage disequilibrium, but an unknown experimental factor could not be ruled out. V-gene and J-gene trimming of TCR beta chains was associated with a missense DCLRE1C variant in a later genetic analysis, and the association was replicated in an independent cohort. In a later analysis, several top co-occurrence clusters were reported to appear linked to parvovirus B19, influenza, CMV and Epstein-Barr virus. Only TCR beta chains were sequenced in this cohort, and the absence of alpha or paired-chain data limited detectable features. According to the authors, the approach could potentially be generalized to other disease states and immunological phenotypes. A further reported finding was that TCR beta sequences accurately predicted the HLA-A and HLA-B alleles for most subjects in the first cohort. Most CMV-associated TCR beta chains appeared to be HLA-restricted in a later analysis, and the HLA associations seemed to be driven largely by CMV exposure. In a later analysis, the rate of TCR association differed among HLA loci, with DRB1 alleles having the most associated TCRs and HLA-C alleles having the fewest. In an earlier analysis of roughly 560 of the donors, most TCR beta V segments were observed in productive rearrangements about 87% or about 30% of the time, broadly matching IMGT annotations. For the cohort, immune exposure information was limited to CMV serostatus. Because counts were too low, some 17 rarely observed V segments, including chromosome 9 orphons, were excluded from the earlier analysis of about 500 of the donors.

The clonotype was recovered from a man in his forties or fifties in good health and CMV-seropositive. Sample: PBMCs. The receptor chain draws on TRBV10-3 and TRBJ1-5; TRBD1 fits 7 bases in the junction. At the DNA level, the sequence is TGTGCCATCAGCAAAGACAGGGATGGCAATCAGCCCCAGCATTTT. This gives the protein CAISKDRDGNQPQHF.